This T cell receptor beta chain emerged from a study of blood T cells in healthy people across ages. Overall study findings and caveats: More naive CD4+ cells and higher diversity were found in long-lived than in aged donors. Investigators viewed diversity estimates from one million T cells as underestimates, the study reported.

The CDR3 has 14 amino acids. Trimming shortened V by 1 base and J by 15 bases, and 19 bases separated the two germline ends. CDR1 is LGHNA and CDR2 is YSLEER in the germline V gene. A second PCR of about 6 to 11 cycles used a sample-barcoded 5' primer and a J-beta primer mix. A single record per CDR3 protein comes from TCRdb applying MiXCR to the 5' RACE reads. The sample yields some 560,000 distinct CDR3 sequences, about 27% seen once. In its sample, this clonotype was seen a few times. Its antigen remains unidentified. This sample also belongs to another study, concerning T cells of mothers and their children.

The sequenced sample consisted of blood. The TCR sequence derives from a boy younger than 10 in good health. The chain couples TRBV4-3 to TRBJ2-1; D gene ambiguous. CDR3 region: CASSQVYTGPPPFF. The CDR3, as DNA: TGCGCCAGCAGCCAAGTTTATACTGGCCCCCCTCCGTTCTTC.